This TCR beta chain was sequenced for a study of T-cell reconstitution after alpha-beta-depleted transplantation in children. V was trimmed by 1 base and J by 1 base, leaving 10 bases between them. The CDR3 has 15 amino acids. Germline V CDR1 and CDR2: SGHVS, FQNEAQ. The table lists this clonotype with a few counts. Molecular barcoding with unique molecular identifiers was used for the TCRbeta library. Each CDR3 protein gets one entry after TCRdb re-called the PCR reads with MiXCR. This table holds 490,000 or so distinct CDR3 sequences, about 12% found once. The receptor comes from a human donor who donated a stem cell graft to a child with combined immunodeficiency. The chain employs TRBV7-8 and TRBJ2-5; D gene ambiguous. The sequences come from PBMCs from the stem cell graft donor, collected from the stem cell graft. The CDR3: CASSLGNRFQETQYF. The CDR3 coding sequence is TGTGCCAGCAGCTTAGGGAACAGATTCCAAGAGACCCAGTACTTC.